This T cell receptor (beta chain) was retrieved from a study of technical replicates of blood from four donors (dated by TCRdb to 2016 to 2017). Libraries came from the immunoSEQ multiplex PCR assay. In TCRdb, the immuneACCESS table is reduced to in-frame sequences with V and J assigned. These tables do not hold every clone; where another copy was compared, an unresolved V gene accounts for under half, and the others remain unexplained. Across this sample there are more than 90,000 clones, with more than 90% seen only once. Jointly, the top ten make up approximately 0.22% of the sample. According to the germline V gene, CDR1 reads MGHDK and CDR2 reads SYGVNS. Taken from cysteine to phenylalanine, the CDR3 has 12 residues. Only CDR3 DNA is held: 36 bases, read in frame from base 1. A distance of 6 bases separates the germline ends of V and J, which lose 6 bases and 0 bases respectively. Notes on this clone: Its specific antigen is unknown. No much larger clone exists at a distance of one base, and base qualities are not known.

The chain is made from TRBV25-1 and TRBJ2-7, and perhaps TRBD1 as D gene, on 6 matching bases. The sequencing sample was made of T cells isolated from PBMCs. This receptor was obtained from a human donor in good health. The CDR3 protein: CASRDSSYEQYF. The bases are TGTGCCAGCAGGGACAGCTCCTACGAGCAGTACTTC.